Presented here are 24 T cell receptor beta chains from one specimen sequenced in a study of blood T cell repertoires in COVID-19. Assay used: immunoSEQ multiplex PCR; TCRdb lists only in-frame clones, some missing. Of approximately 500,000 clones in the sample, roughly nine tenths are singletons; the top ten hold approximately 0.9%. Sequencing was done on a sample of peripheral blood. These receptors were taken from a man aged 18 to 29 with COVID-19, enrolled during active disease.

The V and J genes are TRBV12-3 or TRBV12-4 and TRBJ2-5, with D perhaps matching TRBD1 (6 bases). This CDR3 has 12 residues. V was clipped by 6 bases and J by 4 bases, with 9 bases between them. This CDR3 is CASSPGVETQYF. In DNA form, the CDR3 reads TGTGCCAGCAGCCCAGGGGTAGAGACCCAGTACTTC.

The CDR3 is CASSVAGQSREQYF. CDR3 DNA sequence: TGTGCCAGCAGCGTAGCGGGACAGTCCCGCGAGCAGTACTTC. The chain is built from TRBV9 and TRBJ2-7; 7 bases fit TRBD1. Trimming removed 0 bases from V and 6 bases from J; junction bases left unmatched: 6. The germline CDR1 and CDR2 sequences are SGDLS and YYNGEE. The CDR3 has 14 residues.

This chain links TRBV11-2 with TRBJ2-7; unclear D gene. Germline V gene lookup returns CDR1 SGHAT and CDR2 FQNNGV. The CDR3 consists of 15 residues. The germline V and J ends were trimmed by 1 base and 3 bases, with 13 bases remaining between them. The CDR3 reads CASSLASGIVYEQYF. For the CDR3, the DNA is TGTGCCAGCAGCTTAGCATCCGGTATCGTCTACGAGCAGTACTTC.

The chain recombines TRBV5-1 with TRBJ1-5; D is perhaps TRBD1 (6 bases). This CDR3 is 14 amino acids long. Germline values: CDR1 SGHRS, CDR2 YFSETQ. Deletions cut 1 base from V and 4 bases from J, with 9 bases between. The CDR3 DNA reads TGCGCCAGCAGCTTGCGAGGGGGAAATCAGCCCCAGCATTTT. It yields the protein CASSLRGGNQPQHF.

The chain uses TRBV7-9 and TRBJ2-5; D is uncertain. Germline CDR1 reads SEHNR; CDR2 reads FQNEAQ (reference sequence). The CDR3 totals 13 residues. V shed 8 bases and J shed 5 bases, with 15 bases lying between them. CDR3 loop: CASGLGFWETQYF. In DNA, the CDR3 is TGTGCCAGCGGGCTGGGTTTTTGGGAGACCCAGTACTTC.

CDR3 DNA sequence: TGCAGTGCTAGAGATAAGGGGGCCCAGCATTTT. Protein: CSARDKGAQHF. The V gene is TRBV20-1, the J gene TRBJ1-5; D may be TRBD1 (6 bases). The ends were cut back, 0 bases at V and 11 bases at J, with 8 bases in the middle. Germline V gene data show CDR1 as DFQATT and CDR2 as SNEGSKA (reference sequence). This CDR3 has 11 amino acids.

The chain combines TRBV5-4 with TRBJ2-5; 8 bases map to TRBD2. J was trimmed by 4 bases and V by 4 bases; bases with no gene match: 15. CDR1 and CDR2 (germline): SGHNT, YYREEE (reference sequence). The CDR3 has 17 amino acids. The CDR3 is CASSPGGAAGAGETQYF. The CDR3 DNA reads TGTGCCAGCAGCCCGGGTGGAGCAGCGGGAGCAGGAGAGACCCAGTACTTC.

J is TRBJ2-5 and V is TRBV3-1 (or the pseudogene TRBV3-2); D uncertain. Trimming removed 1 base at V and 4 bases at J, with 22 bases between. The CDR3 consists of 18 residues. Germline CDR1 reads LGHDT; CDR2 reads YNNKEL (reference sequence). The CDR3, as DNA: TGTGCCAGCAGCCAAGTGATGTTAGACACCAACCTTGGAGAGACCCAGTACTTC. It specifies CASSQVMLDTNLGETQYF.

The rearrangement joins TRBV5-1 to TRBJ2-3; 10 nucleotides line up with TRBD1. This CDR3 is 16 amino acids long. Per germline, CDR1 SGHRS and CDR2 YFSETQ. The trim removed 2 bases at V and 0 bases at J, leaving 3 bases unmatched. DNA for the CDR3: TGCGCCAGCAGCTTCTCGGGACAGGGGAGCACAGATACGCAGTATTTT. Encoded protein: CASSFSGQGSTDTQYF. The full variable domain, with the rest looked up from reference TRBV5-1 and TRBJ2-3, is KAGVTQTPRYLIKTRGQQVTLSCSPISGHRSVSWYQQTPGQGLQFLFEYFSETQRNKGNFPGRFSGRQFSNSRSEMNVSTLELGDSALYLCASSFSGQGSTDTQYFGPGTRLTVL.

The rearrangement uses TRBV5-1 and TRBJ1-5; 7 bases line up with TRBD1. CDR3 length: 13 amino acids. V dropped 4 bases and J dropped 4; count of bases not matched to a gene: 2. From germline, CDR1 is SGHRS and CDR2 YFSETQ. This chain's CDR3 is CASSLDRNQPQHF. The CDR3 DNA sequence: TGCGCCAGCAGCCTGGACAGGAATCAGCCCCAGCATTTT.

The chain recombines TRBV2 with TRBJ2-7, with 11 nucleotides matching TRBD2. The CDR3 runs to 16 residues. V was clipped by 6 bases and J by 2 bases; unmatched bases: 9. Germline values: CDR1 SNHLY, CDR2 FYNNEI. The CDR3 bases are TGTGCCAGCAGCGGCGGGACTAGCGGTTCTACCTACGAGCAGTACTTC. Its protein product is CASSGGTSGSTYEQYF.

The CDR3 nucleotides are TGTGCCAGTAGTATAGATGGCGGGAGAGGGCGTAATGAGCAGTTCTTC. This codes for CASSIDGGRGRNEQFF. The chain recombines TRBV19 with TRBJ2-1; TRBD2 matches 7 bases. CDR3 length equals 16 residues. CDR1 and CDR2 from the germline V gene are LNHDA and SQIVND (reference sequence). After removal of 0 bases from V and 7 bases from J, the junction contained 9 bases not matched to a gene.

The CDR3: CASSSILGEGLEQFF. CDR3 DNA: TGTGCCAGCAGCTCCATTTTAGGGGAGGGATTAGAGCAGTTCTTC. V and J are TRBV11-2 and TRBJ2-1; 7 positions agree with TRBD2. With 4 bases clipped from V and 10 bases from J, the junction kept 13 bases outside the gene matches. Germline V gives CDR1 SGHAT, CDR2 FQNNGV. The length of the CDR3 is 15 residues. Variable domain in full (rest from reference TRBV11-2 and TRBJ2-1): EAGVAQSPRYKIIEKRQSVAFWCNPISGHATLYWYQQILGQGPKLLIQFQNNGVVDDSQLPKDRFSAERLKGVDSTLKIQPAKLEDSAVYLCASSSILGEGLEQFFGPGTRLTVL.

The V and J genes are TRBV5-1 and TRBJ2-7; 14 nucleotides align to TRBD2. The CDR3 runs 15 residues. The germline CDR1 and CDR2 sequences are SGHRS and YFSETQ. J gave up 6 bases and V 3 bases, and 5 bases lay outside the gene matches. The CDR3 bases are TGCGCCAGCAGCTCCGGGACTAGCGGGAGACTCGAGCAGTACTTC. Amino acid sequence: CASSSGTSGRLEQYF.

The chain carries TRBV7-6 and TRBJ1-1; a possible D gene is TRBD1 (6 bases). V was trimmed by 4 bases and J by 10 bases, leaving 13 bases between them. The CDR3 is 12 amino acids. Germline-derived CDR1 and CDR2 are SGHVS and FNYEAQ. CDR3 nucleotides: TGTGCCAGCAGCTCATCGACAGGTCCAGCTTTCTTT. It yields the protein CASSSSTGPAFF.

The chain combines TRBV11-3 with TRBJ2-1, with D maybe TRBD1 (6 bases). The V end was cut by 1 base, the J end by 5 bases, with 12 bases between. The CDR3 sequence is 15 residues long. The germline gives CDR1 SGHNT, CDR2 YENEEA. The CDR3 DNA reads TGTGCCAGCAGCTTAGGGACAGCAAATAACAATGAGCAGTTCTTC. Translated, it gives CASSLGTANNNEQFF.

The V call is TRBV2, the J call TRBJ2-7; D ambiguous. The CDR3 spans 12 residues. The V end was cut by 6 bases, the J end by 2 bases, with 8 bases between. CDR1 and CDR2 (germline): SNHLY, FYNNEI. CDR3 protein: CASRAPPYEQYF. DNA for the CDR3: TGTGCCAGCAGAGCACCGCCCTACGAGCAGTACTTC.

V usage is TRBV5-5 and J usage is TRBJ2-5; D may be TRBD1 (5 bases). Trimming removed 1 base from V and 5 bases from J, with 15 bases in between. Germline CDR1 and CDR2: SGHKS and YYEKEE (reference sequence). The CDR3 runs 15 residues. The CDR3 is CASSLLVQGGETQYF. In DNA, the CDR3 is TGTGCCAGCAGCTTGTTAGTTCAGGGTGGGGAGACCCAGTACTTC.

This chain connects TRBV28 to TRBJ1-6; 8 bases are a match to TRBD1. CDR1 is MDHEN, CDR2 SYDVKM, per germline. The J segment lost 8 bases and the V segment lost 4 bases, leaving 4 bases of the junction unmatched. The CDR3 has 14 amino acids. Here the CDR3 DNA reads TGTGCCAGCAGTTCACAGGGGGGGGATTCACCCCTCCACTTT. Protein product: CASSSQGGDSPLHF.

This rearrangement joins TRBV3-1 (or the pseudogene TRBV3-2) to TRBJ1-6, with a possible D match to TRBD1 (6 bases). CDR3 size: 14 residues. Germline CDR1 and CDR2: LGHDT and YNNKEL (reference sequence). V gave up 0 bases and J gave up 11 bases, with 11 bases separating them. The CDR3 loop reads CASSQDPQGTPLHF. CDR3 DNA sequence: TGTGCCAGCAGCCAAGATCCACAGGGTACACCCCTCCACTTT.

The V gene is TRBV9, the J gene TRBJ2-1, with TRBD2 identical over 14 bases. This CDR3 region has 16 residues. Germline lookup yields CDR1 SGDLS and CDR2 YYNGEE. Unmatched junction bases numbered 3, after V lost 1 base and J lost 6 bases. The CDR3 spells CASSVSGLAGGNEQFF. CDR3 DNA: TGTGCCAGCAGCGTATCTGGACTAGCGGGGGGCAATGAGCAGTTCTTC.

The J gene is TRBJ2-3, the V gene TRBV9; the D gene is possibly TRBD2 (6 bases). Between the trimmed V and J ends, which lost 4 bases and 1 base, there was a span of 22 bases. CDR3 size: 18 residues. CDR1 and CDR2 (germline): SGDLS, YYNGEE. Here the CDR3 DNA reads TGTGCCAGCAGCCGGCACAACGGCGTAGGAGGGGGCACAGATACGCAGTATTTT. Its translation is CASSRHNGVGGGTDTQYF.

About this clone itself: Other nucleotide sequences in the sample specify the same CDR3. V and J are TRBV5-1 and TRBJ1-1; 7 bases fit TRBD1. Germline trimming cut 2 bases from V and 1 base from J; bases unmatched to any gene: 5. This CDR3 is built from 15 residues. Germline-derived CDR1 and CDR2 are SGHRS and YFSETQ. CDR3 nucleotide sequence: TGCGCCAGCAGCTTAACCGGGACAGAGAACACTGAAGCTTTCTTT. Protein sequence: CASSLTGTENTEAFF.

This chain uses TRBV2 with TRBJ2-2; 8 positions agree with TRBD2. This CDR3 is built from 12 residues. With 10 bases clipped from V and 7 bases from J, the junction kept 5 bases outside the gene matches. Germline CDR1 reads SNHLY; CDR2 reads FYNNEI. The CDR3 sequence is CATREEVGELFF. As DNA, the CDR3 is TGTGCCACGCGGGAGGAGGTCGGGGAGCTGTTTTTT.